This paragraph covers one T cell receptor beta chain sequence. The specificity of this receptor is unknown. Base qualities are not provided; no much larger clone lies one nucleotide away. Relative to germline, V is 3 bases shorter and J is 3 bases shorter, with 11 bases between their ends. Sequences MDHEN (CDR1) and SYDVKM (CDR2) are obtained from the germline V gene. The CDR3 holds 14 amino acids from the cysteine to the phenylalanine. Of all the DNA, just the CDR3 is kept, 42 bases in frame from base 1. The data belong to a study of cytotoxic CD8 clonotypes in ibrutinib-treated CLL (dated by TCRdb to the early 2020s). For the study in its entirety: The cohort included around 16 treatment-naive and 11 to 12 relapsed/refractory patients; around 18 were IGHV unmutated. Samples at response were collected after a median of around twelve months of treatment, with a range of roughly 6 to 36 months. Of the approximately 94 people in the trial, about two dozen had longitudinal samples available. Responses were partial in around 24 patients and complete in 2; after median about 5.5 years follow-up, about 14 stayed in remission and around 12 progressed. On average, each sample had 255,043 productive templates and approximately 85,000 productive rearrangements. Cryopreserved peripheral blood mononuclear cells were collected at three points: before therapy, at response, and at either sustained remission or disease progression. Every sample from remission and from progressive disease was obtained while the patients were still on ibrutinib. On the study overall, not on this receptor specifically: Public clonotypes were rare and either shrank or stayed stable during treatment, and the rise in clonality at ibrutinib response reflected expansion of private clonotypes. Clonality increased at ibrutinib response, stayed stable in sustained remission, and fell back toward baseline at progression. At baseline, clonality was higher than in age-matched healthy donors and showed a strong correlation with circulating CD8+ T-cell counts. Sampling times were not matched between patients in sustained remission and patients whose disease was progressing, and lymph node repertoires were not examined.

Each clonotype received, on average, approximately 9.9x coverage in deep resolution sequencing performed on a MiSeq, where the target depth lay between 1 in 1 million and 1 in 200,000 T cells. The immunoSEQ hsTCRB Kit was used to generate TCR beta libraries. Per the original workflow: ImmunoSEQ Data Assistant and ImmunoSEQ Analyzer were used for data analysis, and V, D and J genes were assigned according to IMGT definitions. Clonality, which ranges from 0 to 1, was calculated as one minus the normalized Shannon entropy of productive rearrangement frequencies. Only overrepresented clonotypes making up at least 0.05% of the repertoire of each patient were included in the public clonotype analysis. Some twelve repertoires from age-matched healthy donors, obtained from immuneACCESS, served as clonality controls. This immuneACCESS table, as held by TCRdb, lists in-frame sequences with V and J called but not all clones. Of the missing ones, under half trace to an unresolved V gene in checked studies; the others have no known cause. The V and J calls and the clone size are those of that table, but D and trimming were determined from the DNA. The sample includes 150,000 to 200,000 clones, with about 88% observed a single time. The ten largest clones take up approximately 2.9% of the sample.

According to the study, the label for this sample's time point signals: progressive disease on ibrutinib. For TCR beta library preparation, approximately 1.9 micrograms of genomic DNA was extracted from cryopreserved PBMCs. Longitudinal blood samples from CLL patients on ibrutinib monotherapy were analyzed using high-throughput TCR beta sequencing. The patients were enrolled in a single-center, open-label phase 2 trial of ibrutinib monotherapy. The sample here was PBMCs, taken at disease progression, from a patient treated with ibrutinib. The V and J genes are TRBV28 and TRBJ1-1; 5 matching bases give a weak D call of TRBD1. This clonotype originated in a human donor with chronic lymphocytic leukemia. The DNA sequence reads TGTGCCAGCAGTTTTCAGGGTACGTACACTGAAGCTTTCTTT. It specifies CASSFQGTYTEAFF. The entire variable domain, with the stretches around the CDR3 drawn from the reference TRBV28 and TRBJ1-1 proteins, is DVKVTQSSRYLVKRTGEKVFLECVQDMDHENMFWYRQDPGLGLRLIYFSYDVKMKEKGDIPEGYSVSREKKERFSLILESASTNQTSMYLCASSFQGTYTEAFFGQGTRLTVV.